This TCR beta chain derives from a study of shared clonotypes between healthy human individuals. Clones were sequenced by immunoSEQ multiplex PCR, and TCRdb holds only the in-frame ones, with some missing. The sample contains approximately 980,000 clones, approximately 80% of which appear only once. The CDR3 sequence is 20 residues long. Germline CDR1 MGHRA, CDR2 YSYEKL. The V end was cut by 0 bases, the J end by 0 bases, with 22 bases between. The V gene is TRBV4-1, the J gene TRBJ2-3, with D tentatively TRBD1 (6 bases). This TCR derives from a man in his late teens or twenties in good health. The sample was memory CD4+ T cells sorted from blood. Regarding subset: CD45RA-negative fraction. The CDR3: CASSQEQGHLYPPSTDTQYF. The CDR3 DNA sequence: TGCGCCAGCAGCCAAGAACAGGGACACCTCTATCCCCCTAGCACAGATACGCAGTATTTT.